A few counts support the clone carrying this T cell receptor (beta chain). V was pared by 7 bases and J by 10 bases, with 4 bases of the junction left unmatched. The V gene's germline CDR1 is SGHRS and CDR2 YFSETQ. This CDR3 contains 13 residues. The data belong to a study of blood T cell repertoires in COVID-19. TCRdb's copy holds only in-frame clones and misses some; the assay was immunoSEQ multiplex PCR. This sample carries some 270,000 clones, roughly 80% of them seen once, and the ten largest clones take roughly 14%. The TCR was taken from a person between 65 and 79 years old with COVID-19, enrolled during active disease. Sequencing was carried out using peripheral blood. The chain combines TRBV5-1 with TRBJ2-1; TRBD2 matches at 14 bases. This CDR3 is CASGLAGGQEQFF. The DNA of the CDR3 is TGCGCCAGCGGACTAGCGGGAGGACAGGAGCAGTTCTTC.